This T cell receptor (beta chain) was identified during a study of response to subunit inactivated influenza vaccine. This clonotype was counted between two and nine times. Its matching antigen is unknown. Germline CDR1 and CDR2: LNHNV and YYDKDF (reference sequence). The CDR3 extends over 16 amino acids. With 0 bases clipped from V and 5 bases from J, the junction kept 10 bases outside the gene matches. Study observations and caveats: T cells newly recruited by each seasonal influenza vaccination are few, the authors suggested.

TCRdb called the RT-PCR reads again in MiXCR, with one record for every CDR3 protein. The table includes roughly 780,000 distinct CDR3 sequences, approximately 18% detected once. The V and J genes are TRBV15 and TRBJ2-7, with 7 bases fitting TRBD2. The sequence came from a man aged 45-65 years who received an inactivated influenza vaccine. The sequencing used PBMCs from blood, collected roughly 5 days after vaccination. In DNA, the CDR3 is TGTGCCACCAGCAGAGATCTGACTAGCAGCGGGCACGAGCAGTACTTC. It translates to CATSRDLTSSGHEQYF.